This T cell receptor beta chain was captured by sequencing in a study of T cell responses to AZD1222 COVID-19 vaccine. About the study: Investigators merged groups given second doses at roughly 4 or roughly 12 weeks.

Profiling relied on immunoSEQ multiplex PCR, and the TCRdb table lists in-frame clones only, not all of them. Of nearly 80,000 clones listed, around 80% are singletons. The V and J ends lost 1 base and 5 bases, in that order; junction bases with no gene match: 7. This CDR3 region has 15 residues. Germline CDR1 is MNHEY and CDR2 is SVGAGI. The J gene is TRBJ1-1, the V gene TRBV6-5; 7 nucleotides agree with TRBD1. The material was peripheral blood, obtained on day 0 of AZD1222 vaccination. The clonotype comes from an adult in good health. The CDR3 is CASSYYQTGRTEAFF. CDR3 nucleotides: TGTGCCAGCAGTTACTATCAGACAGGGAGGACTGAAGCTTTCTTT.